This TCR beta chain emerged from a study of cytomegalovirus exposure and HLA in healthy donors. A note on this clone: The antigen is undetermined.

The PCR had 60 Vbeta and 13 Jbeta primers. The method was immunoSEQ multiplex PCR; TCRdb's version includes in-frame clones alone and lacks a portion of them. The sample holds under 250,000 clones; approximately 81% are singletons and the top ten take around 1.2%. Notes on the study in general: Earlier analysis yielded a pattern in which most TCR beta V segments were productive about 87% or about 30% of the time. Across all donors, roughly uniform sequencing depth was an assumption of the presence/absence analyses.

This TCR was recovered from a human donor in good health. Sequences were obtained from PBMCs.

CDR3 residues: CASSRDSYGYTF. The CDR3 coding sequence is TGTGCCAGCAGCCGGGACAGCTATGGCTACACCTTC. This chain uses TRBV7-9 with TRBJ1-2; 7 positions agree with TRBD1. Germline CDR1 and CDR2: SEHNR and FQNEAQ (reference sequence). The CDR3 is 12 residues long. With V trimmed by 5 bases and J by 4 bases, 1 base remained unmatched. Full variable domain (outside the CDR3, taken from reference TRBV7-9 and TRBJ1-2): DTGVSQNPRHKITKRGQNVTFRCDPISEHNRLYWYRQTLGQGPEFLTYFQNEAQLEKSRLLSDRFSAERPKGSFSTLEIQRTEQGDSAMYLCASSRDSYGYTFGSGTRLTVV.